This passage covers 20 T cell receptor beta chains from one sample sequenced in a study of OX40 agonist ivuxolimab in advanced cancers. The library was obtained by the immunoSEQ multiplex PCR assay. Sourced from immuneACCESS, this table was stored by TCRdb with only in-frame sequences that have V and J called. A share of the clones is absent; for the studies checked, an unresolved V gene accounts for under half, and the remainder has no known explanation. The sample contains roughly 35,000 clones, approximately 79% of them found a single time. The ten largest clones represent around 2% of the sample. Specimen: CD4+ or CD8+ T cells sorted from blood, collected in a trial of the OX40 agonist ivuxolimab. These receptors originate from an adult with an advanced solid tumor such as melanoma, head and neck, liver or kidney cancer.

This chain joins TRBV5-1 and TRBJ1-4, with D unresolved. Germline CDR1 and CDR2: SGHRS and YFSETQ. The CDR3 extends over 15 amino acids. Trimming removed 4 bases at V and 7 bases at J, with 17 bases between. The CDR3 region is CASSTQGYLGEKLFF. The DNA of the CDR3 is TGCGCCAGCAGCACACAAGGGTATCTAGGTGAAAAACTGTTTTTT. The whole variable domain, remainder taken from reference TRBV5-1 and TRBJ1-4, is KAGVTQTPRYLIKTRGQQVTLSCSPISGHRSVSWYQQTPGQGLQFLFEYFSETQRNKGNFPGRFSGRQFSNSRSEMNVSTLELGDSALYLCASSTQGYLGEKLFFGSGTQLSVL.

V usage is TRBV25-1 and J usage is TRBJ1-6; D may be TRBD1 (5 bases). This CDR3 spans 15 amino acids. Germline assignment: CDR1 MGHDK and CDR2 SYGVNS. V shed 2 bases and J shed 8 bases, with 13 bases lying between them. The CDR3 region is CASSEPGWGDSPLHF. The DNA for the CDR3 is TGTGCCAGCAGTGAACCTGGTTGGGGGGATTCACCCCTCCACTTT.

This clone was detected a few times. The chain carries TRBV7-9 and TRBJ2-7, with TRBD1 identical over 10 bases. The CDR3 length is 17 residues. Germline CDR1 reads SEHNR; CDR2 reads FQNEAQ (reference sequence). V gave up 5 bases and J gave up 4 bases; unmatched junction bases: 14. The CDR3 DNA reads as TGTGCCAGCAGCGTAGAGCCGGGACAGGGGCACATTTACGAGCAGTACTTC. This encodes CASSVEPGQGHIYEQYF.

V is TRBV10-1 and J is TRBJ1-2, with 7 bases matching TRBD1. The ends lost 3 bases at V and 6 bases at J; junction bases unmatched: 10. CDR3 length: 15 residues. CDR1 is WNHNN and CDR2 is SYGVQD in the germline V gene (reference sequence). Here the CDR3 reads CASSEYRGRTDGYTF. The CDR3, as DNA: TGCGCCAGCAGTGAATACAGGGGACGGACAGATGGCTACACCTTC.

The rearrangement uses TRBV15 and TRBJ2-7, with TRBD1 as a possible D gene (5 bases). V lost 0 bases and J lost 5, with 11 bases in between. The germline V gene encodes CDR1 LNHNV and CDR2 YYDKDF (reference sequence). The CDR3 totals 14 residues. The CDR3 is CATSREKSGHEQYF. The CDR3 DNA follows: TGTGCCACCAGCAGAGAAAAGTCAGGGCACGAGCAGTACTTC.

The rearrangement uses TRBV4-3 and TRBJ2-1; D is unclear. The V gene lost 0 bases and the J gene lost 9 bases, with 15 bases spanning the gap. CDR3 size: 15 residues. Germline lookup yields CDR1 LGHNA and CDR2 YSLEER. CDR3 in DNA: TGCGCCAGCAGCCAAGAGAGCTCTACCCTTCGTGAGCAGTTCTTC. Amino acids: CASSQESSTLREQFF.

The chain combines TRBV18 with TRBJ1-1; D gene unclear. The CDR3 is 14 amino acids. With 1 base removed from V and 2 bases from J, the gap between germline ends came to 8 bases. Germline CDR1 and CDR2: KGHSH and LQKENI. The CDR3 nucleotides are TGTGCCAGCTCACCACAGGCCACTAACACTGAAGCTTTCTTT. Its protein is CASSPQATNTEAFF.

The V and J genes are TRBV19 and TRBJ1-5; D uncertain. Trimming removed 4 bases at V and 7 bases at J, with 8 bases between. This CDR3 comprises 12 residues. Germline lookup yields CDR1 LNHDA and CDR2 SQIVND (reference sequence). As DNA, the CDR3 is TGTGCCAGTAGTAGGGAGGAACAGCCCCAGCATTTT. As protein: CASSREEQPQHF.

This chain connects TRBV28 to TRBJ2-7; no definite D call. The CDR3 is 16 residues long. Germline CDR1 and CDR2: MDHEN and SYDVKM. Trimming shortened V by 3 bases and J by 0 bases, and 15 bases separated the two germline ends. CDR3: CASSFHLGRLSYEQYF. The CDR3 DNA follows: TGTGCCAGCAGTTTTCATTTGGGCAGACTCTCCTACGAGCAGTACTTC.

The V and J genes are TRBV2 and TRBJ2-3, with 8 bases fitting TRBD2. Germline V lookup: CDR1 SNHLY, CDR2 FYNNEI. Trimming at V came to 1 base and at J to 3 bases, leaving 3 bases not matched to a gene. This CDR3 is built from 15 residues. CDR3 sequence (DNA): TGTGCCAGCAGTGAAGGAAGCGGGGGTACAGATACGCAGTATTTT. Amino acid sequence: CASSEGSGGTDTQYF.

As for this clone: This CDR3 is also generated by other DNA sequences in the sample. The rearrangement joins TRBV7-2 to TRBJ1-3; D is unclear. This CDR3 spans 12 amino acids. Trimming shortened V by 1 base and J by 4 bases, and 2 bases separated the two germline ends. CDR1 and CDR2 (germline): SGHTA, FQGNSA. The CDR3 loop reads CASSLGGNTIYF. CDR3 coding DNA: TGTGCCAGCAGCTTAGGCGGAAACACCATATATTTT.

This clone came up once. For the CDR3, the DNA is TGTGCCAGCACCAAAGCCGGGACAGGGTTTATTGAGACCCAGTACTTC. It specifies CASTKAGTGFIETQYF. The genes are TRBV5-6 and TRBJ2-5, with 9 positions matching TRBD1. V was clipped by 6 bases and J by 5 bases; unmatched bases: 14. This CDR3 contains 16 residues. The germline V gene encodes CDR1 SGHDT and CDR2 YYEEEE.

The J gene is TRBJ2-1, the V gene TRBV5-1, with D perhaps matching TRBD1 (5 bases). Germline V gives CDR1 SGHRS, CDR2 YFSETQ. The ends were cut back, 1 base at V and 8 bases at J, with 13 bases in the middle. This CDR3 contains 14 residues. The chain's CDR3 is CASSLKGYWDEQFF. CDR3 coding DNA: TGCGCCAGCAGCTTGAAGGGGTACTGGGATGAGCAGTTCTTC.

The V gene is TRBV7-8, the J gene TRBJ1-1, with D possibly TRBD1 on 5 matching bases. V was trimmed by 2 bases and J by 0 bases, leaving 10 bases between them. The CDR3 loop spans 15 amino acids. Germline loops: CDR1 SGHVS, CDR2 FQNEAQ. Here the CDR3 DNA reads TGTGCCAGCAGCTTACGTGGGGGAATGAACACTGAAGCTTTCTTT. Its translation: CASSLRGGMNTEAFF.

The sample holds one count of this clone. This rearrangement joins TRBV29-1 to TRBJ2-3, with D perhaps matching TRBD2 (5 bases). Trimming removed 7 bases at V and 2 bases at J, with 10 bases between. The CDR3 runs 12 residues. Germline lookup yields CDR1 SQVTM and CDR2 ANQGSEA. The chain's CDR3 is CSGSADTDTQYF. The CDR3 DNA follows: TGCAGCGGCTCAGCGGACACAGATACGCAGTATTTT.

V gene TRBV5-8 combines with J gene TRBJ2-5; D is perhaps TRBD1 (6 bases). Trimming removed 2 bases at V and 1 base at J, with 18 bases between. The germline gives CDR1 SGHTS, CDR2 YDEGEE. This CDR3 has 17 residues. The CDR3 DNA reads as TGTGCCAGCAGCTTTCCCCGGGACAACACCCTCCAAGAGACCCAGTACTTC. Encoded protein: CASSFPRDNTLQETQYF.

V gene TRBV5-6 combines with J gene TRBJ2-2; 7 bases map to TRBD1. CDR3 length equals 17 residues. With 1 base clipped from V and 0 bases from J, the junction kept 6 bases outside the gene matches. CDR1 is SGHDT and CDR2 is YYEEEE in the germline V gene. The CDR3, as DNA: TGTGCCAGCAGCTTGTACTCTACAGGGGCGAACACCGGGGAGCTGTTTTTT. This gives the protein CASSLYSTGANTGELFF.

This chain connects TRBV7-8 to TRBJ2-7; the D gene is possibly TRBD2 (6 bases). V shed 2 bases and J shed 3 bases, with 14 bases lying between them. Germline V gives CDR1 SGHVS, CDR2 FQNEAQ. This CDR3 is 15 amino acids long. This chain's CDR3 is CASSLSRGFDYEQYF. CDR3 in DNA: TGTGCCAGCAGCTTATCTCGGGGGTTCGACTACGAGCAGTACTTC.

This sequence joins TRBV4-3 and TRBJ1-3; D remains unclear. CDR3 length: 16 residues. The germline CDR1 and CDR2 sequences are LGHNA and YSLEER. The V gene lost 1 base and the J gene lost 0 bases, with 10 bases spanning the gap. Written as DNA, the CDR3 is TGCGCCAGCAGCCAAGGTGGAGTTGCCTCTGGAAACACCATATATTTT. This codes for CASSQGGVASGNTIYF.

This clone was observed a few times. V and J are TRBV2 and TRBJ1-1, with unresolved D. From germline, CDR1 is SNHLY and CDR2 FYNNEI. There are 11 residues in the CDR3. V was pared by 8 bases and J by 7 bases, with 11 bases between. The CDR3 DNA follows: TGTGCCAGCCGGGAGGTAGTTGAAGCTTTCTTT. It specifies CASREVVEAFF.